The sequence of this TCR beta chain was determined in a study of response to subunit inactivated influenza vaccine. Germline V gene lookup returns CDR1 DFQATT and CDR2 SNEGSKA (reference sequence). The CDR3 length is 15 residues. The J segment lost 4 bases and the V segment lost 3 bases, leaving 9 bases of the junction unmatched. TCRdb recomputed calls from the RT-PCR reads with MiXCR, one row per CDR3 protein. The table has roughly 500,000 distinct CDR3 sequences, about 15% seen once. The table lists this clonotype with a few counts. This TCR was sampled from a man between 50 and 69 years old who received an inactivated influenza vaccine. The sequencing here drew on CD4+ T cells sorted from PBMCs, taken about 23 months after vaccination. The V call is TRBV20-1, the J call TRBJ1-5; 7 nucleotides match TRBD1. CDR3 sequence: CSASEGGQMNQPQHF. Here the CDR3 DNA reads TGCAGTGCTAGCGAGGGGGGACAGATGAATCAGCCCCAGCATTTT.